These 24 T cell receptor beta chains were all obtained from the same sample, sequenced in a study of human T cells and chemical hapten exposure. One entry per CDR3 protein, called by TCRdb with MiXCR from the RACE reads. The sample contains more than 150,000 distinct CDR3 sequences, roughly 14% of which appear only once. Time point here: patch test 1, 2 weeks after DPC sensitization. The treatment here: therapeutic diphenylcyclopropenone sensitization with weekly scalp DPC. The material sequenced was whole blood, taken in connection with sensitization to the hapten diphenylcyclopropenone (DPC). Receptors originate from a woman in her 30s with alopecia areata. Some clones in this sample may be carry-over from other donors' samples.

The chain combines TRBV5-1 with TRBJ2-1; TRBD2 matches at 9 bases. The trim removed 2 bases at V and 9 bases at J, leaving 12 bases unmatched. Germline CDR1 and CDR2: SGHRS and YFSETQ. The CDR3 covers 16 residues. CDR3 nucleotides: TGCGCCAGCAGCTTAGCTCTAGCGGGGCCTATGGGTGAGCAGTTCTTC. This translates into CASSLALAGPMGEQFF.

This clonotype appeared a few times. The chain carries TRBV18 and TRBJ1-1, with 7 bases fitting TRBD1. Germline values: CDR1 KGHSH, CDR2 LQKENI. The CDR3 totals 14 residues. The V and J ends lost 6 bases and 2 bases, in that order; junction bases with no gene match: 6. CDR3 DNA sequence: TGTGCCAGCTCGTCCGGGACAGCTAACACTGAAGCTTTCTTT. This encodes CASSSGTANTEAFF.

J is TRBJ1-1 and V is TRBV11-2, with D possibly TRBD1 on 6 matching bases. V lost 3 bases to trimming and J lost 7 bases, with 12 bases between them. This CDR3 contains 13 residues. The germline V gene encodes CDR1 SGHAT and CDR2 FQNNGV. Written as DNA, the CDR3 is TGTGCCAGCAGCTTTACAGGGCGCGTTGAAGCTTTCTTT. This sequence encodes CASSFTGRVEAFF.

V usage is TRBV6-5 and J usage is TRBJ1-6, with no clear D. Looked up from germline, CDR1 is MNHEY and CDR2 is SVGAGI. Trimming removed 2 bases at V and 9 bases at J, with 8 bases between. CDR3 length equals 13 residues. The DNA for the CDR3 is TGTGCCAGCAGTTACGGTCGGCTTTCACCCCTCCACTTT. Translating it yields CASSYGRLSPLHF.

This clonotype was detected a few times. The rearrangement uses TRBV5-1 and TRBJ2-3; 7 nucleotides align to TRBD1. Germline trimming cut 4 bases from V and 2 bases from J; bases unmatched to any gene: 7. The CDR3 sequence is 15 residues long. CDR1 SGHRS and CDR2 YFSETQ come from the germline V gene. The CDR3 protein is CASSRDRLVTDTQYF. CDR3 DNA: TGCGCCAGCAGCCGGGACAGATTAGTCACAGATACGCAGTATTTT.

V is TRBV7-9 and J is TRBJ1-4, with 7 bases fitting TRBD1. The CDR3 runs 15 residues. The J segment lost 4 bases and the V segment lost 5 bases, leaving 7 bases of the junction unmatched. Germline V gene sequence: CDR1 SEHNR, CDR2 FQNEAQ (reference sequence). CDR3 protein: CASSGGTAINEKLFF. The CDR3 DNA sequence: TGTGCCAGCAGCGGTGGGACAGCGATTAATGAAAAACTGTTTTTT.

This clonotype was detected ten times or more. The chain recombines TRBV12-3 or TRBV12-4 with TRBJ2-7; 8 nucleotides line up with TRBD1. CDR3 length: 13 residues. The junction had 7 bases not matched to a gene; V was cut back by 6 bases and J by 6 bases. The CDR3, as DNA: TGTGCCAGCAGACGCGGACAGGGCCTCGAGCAGTACTTC. The encoded protein is CASRRGQGLEQYF.

Many counts were recorded for this clonotype. V and J are TRBV6-2 or TRBV6-3 and TRBJ1-1; TRBD1 agrees at 12 bases. V shed 6 bases, J shed 1 base, and the junction held 3 bases outside the gene matches. Germline-derived CDR1 and CDR2 are MNHEY and SVGEGT. This CDR3 is built from 15 residues. CDR3 region: CASRPGQGANTEAFF. The CDR3 DNA follows: TGTGCCAGCAGACCGGGACAGGGGGCGAACACTGAAGCTTTCTTT.

CDR3: CASRPSRGTRLSTEAFF. CDR3 bases: TGTGCCAGCAGGCCGTCCAGGGGGACCCGCTTGAGCACTGAAGCTTTCTTT. The rearrangement uses TRBV6-5 and TRBJ1-1, with 7 positions matching TRBD1. CDR1 is MNHEY, CDR2 SVGAGI, per germline. J gave up 4 bases and V 6 bases, and 17 bases lay outside the gene matches. The CDR3 sequence is 17 residues long.

This clonotype was recorded a few times. This sequence joins TRBV29-1 and TRBJ2-7, with D unclear. Germline assignment: CDR1 SQVTM and CDR2 ANQGSEA. V was trimmed by 5 bases and J by 2 bases, leaving 13 bases between them. This CDR3 is 13 amino acids long. CDR3 sequence: CSVLGGETYEQYF. The CDR3 DNA is TGCAGCGTTCTGGGCGGCGAGACCTACGAGCAGTACTTC.

A few counts support this clonotype. V and J are TRBV6-6 and TRBJ1-2; a possible D gene is TRBD1 (6 bases). Germline V gene sequence: CDR1 MNHNY, CDR2 SVGAGI (reference sequence). The CDR3 extends over 15 amino acids. The V gene lost 5 bases and the J gene lost 3 bases, with 16 bases spanning the gap. This CDR3 reads CASSSRGRGHYGYTF. The CDR3 DNA reads as TGTGCCAGCAGTAGCCGGGGGCGGGGTCACTATGGCTACACCTTC.

The genes are TRBV5-1 and TRBJ1-4; D unclear. Germline-derived CDR1 and CDR2 are SGHRS and YFSETQ. This CDR3 is 15 amino acids long. With 0 bases removed from V and 6 bases from J, the gap between germline ends came to 12 bases. The CDR3 loop is CASSLDGNRDEKLFF. For the CDR3, the DNA is TGCGCCAGCAGCTTGGACGGGAATCGAGATGAAAAACTGTTTTTT.

The rearrangement joins TRBV3-1 to TRBJ1-2; D not certain. Trimming left V 0 bases short and J 0 bases short, with 17 bases between. In germline, CDR1 is LGHDT, CDR2 YNNKEL (reference sequence). The CDR3 covers 18 residues. The CDR3 nucleotides are TGTGCCAGCAGCCAAGAGACGGCCCGATATACAACTAACTATGGCTACACCTTC. It translates to CASSQETARYTTNYGYTF.

This clonotype has just a few counts. The chain recombines TRBV9 with TRBJ2-7; perhaps D is TRBD1 or TRBD2 (5 bases each). Trimming removed 0 bases at V and 3 bases at J, with 10 bases between. CDR3 length: 14 amino acids. The germline CDR1 and CDR2 sequences are SGDLS and YYNGEE. For the CDR3, the DNA is TGTGCCAGCAGCGTAGCCGGGGACGACTACGAGCAGTACTTC. Translating gives CASSVAGDDYEQYF.

Only a few counts were recorded for this clonotype. The rearrangement joins TRBV11-2 to TRBJ2-3; TRBD2 matches at 14 bases. Germline V CDR1 and CDR2: SGHAT, FQNNGV. This CDR3 is 15 amino acids long. V lost 5 bases, J lost 15 bases, and 13 bases stayed unmatched. CDR3 region: CASSEAGTSGRGGYF. CDR3 DNA sequence: TGTGCCAGCAGCGAAGCAGGGACTAGCGGGAGAGGCGGTTATTTT.

This clonotype was seen only a few times. The chain links TRBV11-3 to TRBJ2-1; the D is unclear. The germline V gene has CDR1 SGHNT and CDR2 YENEEA. V was trimmed by 0 bases and J by 5 bases, leaving 8 bases between them. The length of the CDR3 is 14 residues. The CDR3 protein is CASSLDLGDNEQFF. The CDR3 bases are TGTGCCAGCAGCTTAGACCTCGGTGACAATGAGCAGTTCTTC. Supplemented by reference TRBV11-3 and TRBJ2-1, the full variable domain reads EAGVVQSPRYKIIEKKQPVAFWCNPISGHNTLYWYLQNLGQGPELLIRYENEEAVDDSQLPKDRFSAERLKGVDSTLKIQPAELGDSAVYLCASSLDLGDNEQFFGPGTRLTVL.

Only a few counts were recorded for this clonotype. CDR3 region: CASSVELVGTGELFF. The CDR3 bases are TGTGCCAGCAGCGTAGAGCTAGTAGGCACCGGGGAGCTGTTTTTT. The genes are TRBV9 and TRBJ2-2; D call uncertain. The germline V gene encodes CDR1 SGDLS and CDR2 YYNGEE. V was trimmed by 0 bases and J by 4 bases, leaving 10 bases between them. The CDR3 sequence is 15 residues long.

This clonotype showed up just a few times. The chain couples TRBV28 to TRBJ1-5; 8 bases are shared with TRBD1. Germline CDR1 reads MDHEN; CDR2 reads SYDVKM. J gave up 10 bases and V 6 bases, and 11 bases lay outside the gene matches. The CDR3 loop spans 14 amino acids. In DNA, the CDR3 is TGTGCCAGCAGCCATAGGACAGGGTCGTATCCCCAGCATTTT. It encodes CASSHRTGSYPQHF. The full variable domain, with the rest looked up from reference TRBV28 and TRBJ1-5, is DVKVTQSSRYLVKRTGEKVFLECVQDMDHENMFWYRQDPGLGLRLIYFSYDVKMKEKGDIPEGYSVSREKKERFSLILESASTNQTSMYLCASSHRTGSYPQHFGDGTRLSIL.

This clonotype appeared a few times. The CDR3 bases are TGTGCCAGCAGTTACGATCGAGGTCAGCCCCAGCATTTT. It is translated as CASSYDRGQPQHF. The chain carries TRBV6-6 and TRBJ1-5; D is unresolved. Trimming left V 2 bases short and J 6 bases short, with 8 bases between. In germline, CDR1 is MNHNY, CDR2 SVGAGI (reference sequence). The CDR3 contains 13 residues.

This clonotype was seen only a few times. V usage is TRBV5-4 and J usage is TRBJ1-1; tentatively, D is TRBD1 (6 bases). CDR1 SGHNT and CDR2 YYREEE come from the germline V gene (reference sequence). There are 15 residues in the CDR3. V lost 2 bases, J lost 6 bases, and 17 bases lay in between. CDR3 sequence reads: CASSLDATGWAEAFF. The DNA of the CDR3 is TGTGCCAGCAGCTTAGACGCCACAGGGTGGGCTGAAGCTTTCTTT.

The chain has TRBV2 and TRBJ2-5; 8 positions agree with TRBD2. The junction had 11 bases not matched to a gene; V was cut back by 5 bases and J by 9 bases. The CDR3 runs 14 residues. CDR1 and CDR2 from the germline V gene are SNHLY and FYNNEI. The CDR3 DNA sequence: TGTGCCAGCAGTTCCGGGACTAGTGTATCGGCCCAGTACTTC. Translation gives CASSSGTSVSAQYF.

This clonotype has a handful of counts. J is TRBJ2-7 and V is TRBV18; possibly TRBD2 for D (6 bases). Germline V gene lookup returns CDR1 KGHSH and CDR2 LQKENI. Trimming stripped 6 bases from V and 3 bases from J, with 15 bases between. The CDR3 sequence is 14 residues long. CDR3 sequence (DNA): TGTGCCAGCTCCCCCGGGACTGGCTACTACGAGCAGTACTTC. Its protein is CASSPGTGYYEQYF. The full variable domain, completed using reference TRBV18 and TRBJ2-7, is NAGVMQNPRHLVRRRGQEARLRCSPMKGHSHVYWYRQLPEEGLKFMVYLQKENIIDESGMPKERFSAEFPKEGPSILRIQQVVRGDSAAYFCASSPGTGYYEQYFGPGTRLTVT.

In its sample, this clonotype was seen a few times. This rearrangement joins TRBV29-1 to TRBJ2-1; tentative D call: TRBD2 (6 bases). The CDR3 runs 12 residues. Per the germline V gene, CDR1 is SQVTM and CDR2 is ANQGSEA. Deletions cut 3 bases from V and 7 bases from J, with 10 bases between. The CDR3 spells CSVERAGNEQFF. The DNA of the CDR3 is TGCAGCGTTGAGCGGGCGGGGAATGAGCAGTTCTTC.

This chain uses TRBV6-2 or TRBV6-3 with TRBJ2-1; 13 bases line up with TRBD2. V shed 0 bases, J shed 0 bases, and the junction held 2 bases outside the gene matches. The V gene's germline CDR1 is MNHEY and CDR2 SVGEGT. This CDR3 region has 18 residues. This CDR3 reads CASSYSTSGRASYNEQFF. The CDR3 DNA reads as TGTGCCAGCAGTTACTCTACTAGCGGGAGGGCCTCCTACAATGAGCAGTTCTTC.